Below, 9 T cell receptor beta chains from the same sample are listed, as sequenced in a study of blood T cells in healthy people across ages. Sample-barcoded 5' priming and a J-beta primer mix drove a second PCR of roughly 6 to 12 cycles. TCRdb reprocessed the 5' RACE reads with MiXCR, giving one entry per CDR3 protein. The sample yields 630,000 or so distinct CDR3 sequences, roughly 30% seen once. The sequencing input was blood. The receptors originated from a woman aged 80 or over in good health.

This clonotype was recorded at least ten times. V usage is TRBV5-6 and J usage is TRBJ1-2, with 11 nucleotides matching TRBD1. This CDR3 spans 15 amino acids. V lost 0 bases to trimming and J lost 6 bases; unmatched junction nucleotides: 4. CDR1 and CDR2 (germline): SGHDT, YYEEEE. CDR3: CASSLAGTGGNGYTF. CDR3 DNA sequence: TGTGCCAGCAGCTTGGCAGGGACAGGGGGAAATGGCTACACCTTC.

This rearrangement joins TRBV20-1 to TRBJ2-7; D perhaps matches TRBD2 (6 bases). The germline gives CDR1 DFQATT, CDR2 SNEGSKA (reference sequence). Trimming removed 2 bases at V and 3 bases at J, with 14 bases between. CDR3 length: 14 amino acids. The CDR3 protein is CSARTRGKDYEQYF. The CDR3 bases are TGCAGTGCTAGAACGCGCGGGAAAGACTACGAGCAGTACTTC.

This clonotype came up many times. The J gene is TRBJ2-7, the V gene TRBV3-1; TRBD1 matches at 7 bases. Trimming took 5 bases from V and 7 from J; bases not matched to a gene: 11. Germline values: CDR1 LGHDT, CDR2 YNNKEL (reference sequence). The CDR3 loop spans 14 amino acids. The CDR3 spells CASSLHGTDKEQYF. The DNA for the CDR3 is TGTGCCAGCAGCTTACACGGGACAGATAAGGAGCAGTACTTC.

In this sample, this clonotype turned up many times. V gene TRBV12-3 or TRBV12-4 combines with J gene TRBJ2-3; D not resolved. The CDR3 totals 13 residues. V was shortened by 7 bases and J by 5 bases, with 13 bases between the two germline ends. The CDR3 protein is CASKPRLIDTQYF. The CDR3 coding sequence is TGTGCCAGCAAACCGCGCTTGATAGATACGCAGTATTTT.

This clonotype was seen repeatedly, ten times or more. The V and J genes are TRBV7-2 and TRBJ2-7; D remains ambiguous. This CDR3 comprises 14 residues. Germline lookup yields CDR1 SGHTA and CDR2 FQGNSA. V was trimmed by 1 base and J by 1 base, leaving 8 bases between them. The DNA for the CDR3 is TGTGCCAGCAGCTTAGATTTCAGGTCCTACGAGCAGTACTTC. Its protein is CASSLDFRSYEQYF. The full variable domain, in which reference TRBV7-2 and TRBJ2-7 provide the parts outside the CDR3, is GAGVSQSPSNKVTEKGKDVELRCDPISGHTALYWYRQSLGQGLEFLIYFQGNSAPDKSGLPSDRFSAERTGGSVSTLTIQRTQQEDSAVYLCASSLDFRSYEQYFGPGTRLTVT.

This clonotype has at least ten counts. The chain employs TRBV6-2 or TRBV6-3 and TRBJ1-1; D gene unclear. CDR1 MNHEY and CDR2 SVGEGT come from the germline V gene. The CDR3 sequence is 15 residues long. Trimming removed 2 bases from V and 4 bases from J, with 14 bases in between. Here the CDR3 DNA reads TGTGCCAGCAGTTACATGGACGGTTGGGGCACTGAAGCTTTCTTT. Translated, it gives CASSYMDGWGTEAFF.

Remarks on this clonotype: Possible read error: a much larger clone is one base away. The rearrangement joins TRBV7-9 to TRBJ2-5; D remains ambiguous. The length of the CDR3 is 12 residues. Per the germline V gene, CDR1 is SEHNR and CDR2 is FQNEAQ (reference sequence). The germline V and J ends were trimmed by 6 bases and 5 bases, with 10 bases remaining between them. CDR3 protein: CASRVGRETQYF. CDR3 DNA: TGTGCCAGCAGGGTAGGGCGGGAGACCCAGTACTTC. Full variable domain (remainder filled in from reference TRBV7-9 and TRBJ2-5): DTGVSQNPRHKITKRGQNVTFRCDPISEHNRLYWYRQTLGQGPEFLTYFQNEAQLEKSRLLSDRFSAERPKGSFSTLEIQRTEQGDSAMYLCASRVGRETQYFGPGTRLLVL.

The table lists this clonotype with many counts. CDR3 amino acids: CASSFVPGRYGYTF. The CDR3 region has the DNA TGTGCCAGCAGTTTTGTTCCAGGGCGCTATGGCTACACCTTC. The rearrangement links TRBV12-3 or TRBV12-4 to TRBJ1-2; D may be TRBD1 (5 bases). V was pared by 3 bases and J by 4 bases, with 12 bases between. CDR3 size: 14 residues.

For this clonotype: This may arise from a read error, as a much more abundant clone is one base away. This chain connects TRBV7-3 to TRBJ1-6; no firm D call. Germline CDR1 SGHTA, CDR2 FQGTGA. The CDR3 runs to 14 residues. CDR3 nucleotides: TGTGCCAGCAGCTTAGACGCTGGCTATTCACCCCGCCACTTT. Translated: CASSLDAGYSPRHF.